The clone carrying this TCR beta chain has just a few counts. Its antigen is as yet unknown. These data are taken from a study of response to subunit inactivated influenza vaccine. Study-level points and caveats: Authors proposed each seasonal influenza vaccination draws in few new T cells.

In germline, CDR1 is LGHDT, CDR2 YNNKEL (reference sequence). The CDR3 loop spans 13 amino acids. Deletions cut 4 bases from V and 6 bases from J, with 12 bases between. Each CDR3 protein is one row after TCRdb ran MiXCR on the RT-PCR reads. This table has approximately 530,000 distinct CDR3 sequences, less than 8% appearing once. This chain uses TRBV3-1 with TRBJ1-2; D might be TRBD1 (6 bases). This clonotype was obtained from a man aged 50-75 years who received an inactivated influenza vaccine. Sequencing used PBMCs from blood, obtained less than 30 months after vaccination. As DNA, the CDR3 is TGTGCCAGCAGCCTACTCCAGGGGCATGGCTACACCTTC. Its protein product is CASSLLQGHGYTF.